The clone carrying this T cell receptor beta chain was observed at least ten times. The antigen remains unidentified. Unique molecular identifiers were linked by the library to individual cDNA molecules. TCRdb independently ran MiXCR on the RACE reads; one entry per CDR3 protein. The profile shows tens of thousands of distinct CDR3 sequences, 6% to 7% of them singletons. Per germline, CDR1 MNHEY and CDR2 SVGEGT. Trimming pared 7 bases from V and 3 bases from J, leaving 10 bases between. This CDR3 region has 12 residues. This record comes from a study of human T cells and chemical hapten exposure. As for the study in general: In the sensitization step, 2% DPC was placed on roughly 2 cm by roughly 2 cm of upper inner arm skin.

Broader study findings: No shift was seen in TCRs above 1 in 1000 frequency with DPC sensitization. Significantly greater numbers of large CDR3 similarity clusters came from expanded TCRs than from controls.

Time point described: patch test 1, 2 weeks after DPC sensitization. Treatment: therapeutic diphenylcyclopropenone sensitization with weekly scalp DPC. Unfractionated whole blood yielded the extracted total RNA. This rearrangement joins TRBV6-2 or TRBV6-3 to TRBJ2-7; D is perhaps TRBD1 (6 bases). The material was whole blood, obtained in connection with sensitization to the hapten diphenylcyclopropenone (DPC). The TCR was taken from a woman in her thirties with alopecia areata. Some clones in this sample may be carry-over from other donors' samples. The CDR3 DNA reads as TGTGCCAGCATCGGACAGTACTACGAGCAGTACTTC. Its translation is CASIGQYYEQYF.